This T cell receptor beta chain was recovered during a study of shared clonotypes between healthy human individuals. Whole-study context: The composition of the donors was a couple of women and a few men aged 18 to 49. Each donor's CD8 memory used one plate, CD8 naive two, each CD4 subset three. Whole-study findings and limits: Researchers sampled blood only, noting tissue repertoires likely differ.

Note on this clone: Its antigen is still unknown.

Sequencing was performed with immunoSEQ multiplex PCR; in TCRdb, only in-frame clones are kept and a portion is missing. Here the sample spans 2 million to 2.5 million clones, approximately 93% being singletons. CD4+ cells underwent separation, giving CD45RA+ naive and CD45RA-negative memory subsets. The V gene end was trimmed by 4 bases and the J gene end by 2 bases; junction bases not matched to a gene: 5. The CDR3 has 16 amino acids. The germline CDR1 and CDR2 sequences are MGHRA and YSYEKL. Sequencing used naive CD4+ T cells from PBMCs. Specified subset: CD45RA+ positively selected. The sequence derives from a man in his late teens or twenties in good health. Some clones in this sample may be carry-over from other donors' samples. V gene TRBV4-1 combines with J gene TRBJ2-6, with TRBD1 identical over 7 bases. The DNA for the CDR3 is TGCGCCAGCAGCCGAGCCACAGGGGCTGGGGCCAACGTCCTGACTTTC. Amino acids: CASSRATGAGANVLTF.